A selection of T cell receptor beta chains follows, all from one sample in a study of spatial heterogeneity in lung cancer. MiXCR, applied by TCRdb to the 5' RACE reads, yields one record per CDR3 protein. The sample consists of approximately 26,000 distinct CDR3 sequences, 8.8% of them appearing once. Sample: lung tumor tissue, taken at surgery. The receptors were sampled from a male donor with early-stage non-small cell lung cancer. Both conserved end residues are part of each CDR3.

16 TRBJ2-3 TRBV20-1 CSARAPGGARADTQYF
15 TRBJ2-2 TRBV7-9 CASSFGGANTGELFF
12 TRBJ2-5 TRBV28 CASEGAVETQYF
14 TRBJ2-5 TRBV2 CASVVAGVQETQYF
18 TRBJ1-2 TRBV14 CASSQGAGEAASTISYTF
12 TRBJ2-3 TRBV7-2 CASSLMFDTQYF
13 TRBJ2-3 TRBV7-2 CASSLGSADTQYF
15 TRBJ1-1 TRBV5-1 CASSLDGQGNTEAFF
18 TRBJ2-4 TRBV7-9 CASSLRFGGRDLKNIQYF
14 TRBJ2-2 TRBV6-2/TRBV6-3 CASRRRENTGELFF
14 TRBJ1-6 TRBV3-1 CASSPPEQLGALHF